This TCR beta chain derives from a study of tumor and adjacent non-tumor tissue in lung cancer. Background on the study: Stage I to III disease affected 9 to 10 men and 5 women aged about 31 to 80. The study, taken as a whole, reports: Top 100 clones took a larger repertoire share in normal lung.

The template was RNA from unsorted bulk tissue. This non-tumor lung sample came from over 3 cm beyond the tumor edge. Donors were chemotherapy-naive, newly diagnosed lung cancer surgical patients in China, August–late 2014. CDR1 and CDR2 from the germline V gene are PRHDT and FYEKMQ (reference sequence). CDR3 length: 15 residues. On this clonotype itself: Its antigen is not identified. A read error may produce the germline difference seen at one junction end.

The library came from three nested PCR rounds adapted from ARM-PCR protocols. TCRdb passed the multiplex PCR reads through MiXCR, listing each CDR3 protein once. The sample lists 90,000 to 100,000 distinct CDR3 sequences, 75% to 90% occurring once. The rearrangement joins TRBV13 to TRBJ1-5; D not resolved. The sequencing input was distant non-tumor lung tissue. The receptor was isolated from a man in his fifties or sixties with small cell lung cancer. CDR3 DNA sequence: TGTGCCAGCAGCTTAGGTACAGATAGCAATCAGTCCCAGCGTTTT. Translated, it gives CASSLGTDSNQSQRF.